Listed here are 9 T cell receptor beta chains from one sample, sequenced in a study of blood T cell repertoires in COVID-19. Here immunoSEQ multiplex PCR was the method, and the copy in TCRdb shows in-frame clones only, minus some. The sample consists of almost 250,000 clones, roughly 90% of them appearing once. Sequencing input: PBMCs or T cells enriched from blood (not recorded which). The receptors come from a woman under 40 who had recovered from COVID-19.

The V and J genes are TRBV7-8 and TRBJ1-1; D possibly corresponds to TRBD1 (6 bases). The CDR3 is 13 residues long. V was pared by 5 bases and J by 0 bases, with 7 bases between. CDR1 and CDR2 (germline): SGHVS, FQNEAQ. CDR3 in amino acids: CASSRTVNTEAFF. The CDR3 DNA sequence: TGTGCCAGCAGCCGGACAGTGAACACTGAAGCTTTCTTT.

The chain recombines TRBV19 with TRBJ1-5; D might be TRBD1 (6 bases). Germline loops: CDR1 LNHDA, CDR2 SQIVND (reference sequence). Trimming cost V 8 bases and J 4 bases, with 24 bases left between them. The CDR3 has 17 amino acids. This CDR3 is CASSPRIVGTGNQPQHF. The DNA for the CDR3 is TGTGCCAGTTCTCCCCGGATAGTCGGTACAGGGAATCAGCCCCAGCATTTT.

The chain recombines TRBV4-3 with TRBJ1-5; D gene uncertain. Germline V gene lookup returns CDR1 LGHNA and CDR2 YSLEER. The CDR3 is 14 amino acids. Trimming took 0 bases from V and 8 from J, leaving 11 bases between them. CDR3 sequence (DNA): TGCGCCAGCAGCCAAGATGGTCTCCGGGAGCCCCAGCATTTT. Translated: CASSQDGLREPQHF.

This rearrangement joins TRBV19 to TRBJ1-1, with D unclear. V lost 2 bases and J lost 1, with 8 bases in between. The germline gives CDR1 LNHDA, CDR2 SQIVND (reference sequence). The CDR3 has 14 residues. CDR3 loop: CASSILGGNTEAFF. The CDR3 bases are TGTGCCAGTAGTATATTAGGAGGGAACACTGAAGCTTTCTTT.

About this clone itself: This sample includes further DNA sequences coding for the same CDR3. The gene calls are TRBV19 and TRBJ1-2; 7 bases fit TRBD1. Germline-derived CDR1 and CDR2 are LNHDA and SQIVND (reference sequence). The CDR3 runs 14 residues. With 3 bases clipped from V and 2 bases from J, the junction kept 3 bases outside the gene matches. The CDR3 spells CASSITGANYGYTF. As DNA, the CDR3 is TGTGCCAGTAGTATCACAGGGGCCAACTATGGCTACACCTTC.

CDR3 in amino acids: CASSLTGTGHYGYTF. CDR3 nucleotide sequence: TGCGCCAGCAGCCTCACCGGGACAGGGCACTATGGCTACACCTTC. This rearrangement joins TRBV5-1 to TRBJ1-2, with 9 bases lining up with TRBD1. CDR3 length equals 15 residues. Germline trimming cut 4 bases from V and 3 bases from J; bases unmatched to any gene: 7. Germline V CDR1 and CDR2: SGHRS, YFSETQ. Using reference TRBV5-1 and TRBJ1-2 for the parts outside the CDR3, the full variable domain is KAGVTQTPRYLIKTRGQQVTLSCSPISGHRSVSWYQQTPGQGLQFLFEYFSETQRNKGNFPGRFSGRQFSNSRSEMNVSTLELGDSALYLCASSLTGTGHYGYTFGSGTRLTVV.

This clone was observed once. The chain is built from TRBV9 and TRBJ1-3; perhaps TRBD1 as D (5 bases). V lost 3 bases and J 4 bases, leaving 8 bases between the germline ends. CDR1 and CDR2 (germline): SGDLS, YYNGEE. The length of the CDR3 is 13 residues. This CDR3 reads CASSGQGGNTIYF. In DNA, the CDR3 is TGTGCCAGCAGCGGGCAGGGAGGAAACACCATATATTTT.

The genes are TRBV29-1 and TRBJ1-2, with D possibly TRBD1 on 5 matching bases. V was clipped by 1 base and J by 8 bases, with 17 bases between them. CDR3 length: 14 residues. The V gene's germline CDR1 is SQVTM and CDR2 ANQGSEA. The CDR3 nucleotides read TGCAGCGTTGAAGGGGCCGCAGGGATACAGGGCTACACCTTC. Encoded protein: CSVEGAAGIQGYTF.

On this clone itself: The sample carries other DNA sequences with the same CDR3. The chain employs TRBV5-4 and TRBJ1-1, with TRBD1 identical over 9 bases. This CDR3 contains 13 residues. CDR1 SGHNT and CDR2 YYREEE come from the germline V gene (reference sequence). Trimming took 2 bases from V and 6 from J; bases not matched to a gene: 2. The CDR3 region is CASSFDRGAEAFF. The DNA for the CDR3 is TGTGCCAGCAGCTTCGACAGGGGGGCTGAAGCTTTCTTT.